The clone carrying this T cell receptor beta chain is medium-sized within its sample. After constant-region reverse-primer amplification, full-length variable regions underwent semi-nested PCR with Nested Universal Primer A. TCRdb recomputed calls from the 5' RACE reads with MiXCR, one row per CDR3 protein. The table lists approximately 11,000 distinct CDR3 sequences, 17% of them singletons. Tregs were sorted as CD4+CD25+CD127-/low cells. The TCR was taken from a female donor with breast cancer. Sequenced input: Tregs sorted from a lymph node.

The CDR3 spells CASSYDSGANVLTF. CDR3 nucleotides: TGCGCCAGCAGCTACGACTCTGGGGCCAACGTCCTGACTTTC. The rearrangement uses TRBV5-1 and TRBJ2-6; unclear D gene. Trimming took off 3 bases at V and 0 bases at J, with 4 bases between the two ends. Germline lookup yields CDR1 SGHRS and CDR2 YFSETQ. The CDR3 runs 14 residues.